This T cell receptor (beta chain) was captured by sequencing in a study of T cell responses to AZD1222 COVID-19 vaccine. Study-wide points: The donor group comprised mostly white British people and more females; the analysis possibly underestimated clonal diversity. Nearly half of unique spike-specific TCRs reportedly avoided B.1.351 and B.1.1.7 mutated regions.

The assay was immunoSEQ multiplex PCR, and TCRdb's table has in-frame clones only and misses some. This table holds tens of thousands of clones, about 82% found once. Germline values: CDR1 SNHLY, CDR2 FYNNEI. The CDR3 extends over 15 amino acids. J gave up 1 base and V 6 bases, and 8 bases lay outside the gene matches. With respect to this clone: Its matching antigen is unknown.

This rearrangement joins TRBV2 to TRBJ1-1, with 7 positions matching TRBD1. This sequence was found in an adult who received the MenACWY meningococcal vaccine as a control. The source was peripheral blood, collected 28 days after the second dose of the MenACWY control vaccine. Written as DNA, the CDR3 is TGTGCCAGCAGGGCTGAACAGGGGAGGAACACTGAAGCTTTCTTT. This gives the protein CASRAEQGRNTEAFF. Supplemented by reference TRBV2 and TRBJ1-1, the full variable domain reads EPEVTQTPSHQVTQMGQEVILRCVPISNHLYFYWYRQILGQKVEFLVSFYNNEISEKSEIFDDQFSVERPDGSNFTLKIRSTKLEDSAMYFCASRAEQGRNTEAFFGQGTRLTVV.